These 6 T cell receptor beta chains were all obtained from the same sample, sequenced in a study of a mutant IDH1 vaccine in newly diagnosed glioma. Sequencing was performed with immunoSEQ multiplex PCR; in TCRdb, only in-frame clones are kept and a portion is missing. The sample has roughly 50,000 clones; 75% to 85% are singletons. This sample's time point: week 5, during vaccination. Doses comprised 300 ug of mutant IDH1 20-mer peptide each, plus topical imiquimod. Their cognate antigens are unknown. The sequencing here drew on PBMCs, taken from a glioma patient whose treatment included an IDH1 peptide vaccine. These receptor sequences come from a man between 25 and 39 years old with glioma.

The CDR3 loop is CSVDDPPGTSGGTLYEQYF. CDR3 bases: TGCAGCGTTGATGATCCGCCCGGGACTAGCGGGGGAACACTCTACGAGCAGTACTTC. The gene calls are TRBV29-1 and TRBJ2-7; 14 bases line up with TRBD2. V trimming: 3 bases; J trimming: 3 bases; junction bases outside the gene matches: 16. The CDR3 is 19 amino acids. Per the germline V gene, CDR1 is SQVTM and CDR2 is ANQGSEA.

The V call is TRBV5-4, the J call TRBJ2-7; D call uncertain. This CDR3 has 12 residues. V lost 4 bases and J lost 2, with 7 bases in between. The germline CDR1 and CDR2 sequences are SGHNT and YYREEE (reference sequence). This CDR3 is CASSPSPYEQYF. The DNA for the CDR3 is TGTGCCAGCAGCCCGTCACCCTACGAGCAGTACTTC.

This clone showed up just a few times. Other nucleotide sequences in the sample specify the same CDR3. This chain links TRBV5-1 with TRBJ1-1; D not certain. With 0 bases removed from V and 0 bases from J, the gap between germline ends came to 3 bases. This CDR3 contains 13 residues. In germline, CDR1 is SGHRS, CDR2 YFSETQ. The CDR3 here is CASSLVVNTEAFF. The DNA for the CDR3 is TGCGCCAGCAGCTTGGTTGTGAACACTGAAGCTTTCTTT.

The chain combines TRBV5-1 with TRBJ2-7; D is possibly TRBD1 (6 bases). This CDR3 spans 13 amino acids. The germline CDR1 and CDR2 sequences are SGHRS and YFSETQ. Deletions cut 1 base from V and 3 bases from J, with 8 bases between. CDR3 DNA sequence: TGCGCCAGCAGCTTGCAACAGGGCTACGAGCAGTACTTC. It is translated as CASSLQQGYEQYF.

The chain recombines TRBV6-4 with TRBJ2-2; TRBD1 is a possible D gene (6 bases). The V end was cut by 6 bases, the J end by 3 bases, with 11 bases between. The CDR3 sequence is 14 residues long. The germline V gene encodes CDR1 MRHNA and CDR2 SNTAGT. Here the CDR3 reads CASRQGPHTGELFF. CDR3 DNA: TGTGCCAGCAGACAGGGCCCGCACACCGGGGAGCTGTTTTTT.

The rearrangement links TRBV7-9 to TRBJ1-1; the D is unclear. Germline CDR1 SEHNR, CDR2 FQNEAQ (reference sequence). The CDR3 is 14 residues long. V dropped 5 bases and J dropped 1 base, with 11 bases sitting between them. CDR3 region: CASSTSDSNTEAFF. The CDR3 nucleotides are TGTGCCAGCAGCACCTCGGACTCGAACACTGAAGCTTTCTTT. Together with reference TRBV7-9 and TRBJ1-1, the CDR3 gives the full variable domain: DTGVSQNPRHKITKRGQNVTFRCDPISEHNRLYWYRQTLGQGPEFLTYFQNEAQLEKSRLLSDRFSAERPKGSFSTLEIQRTEQGDSAMYLCASSTSDSNTEAFFGQGTRLTVV.